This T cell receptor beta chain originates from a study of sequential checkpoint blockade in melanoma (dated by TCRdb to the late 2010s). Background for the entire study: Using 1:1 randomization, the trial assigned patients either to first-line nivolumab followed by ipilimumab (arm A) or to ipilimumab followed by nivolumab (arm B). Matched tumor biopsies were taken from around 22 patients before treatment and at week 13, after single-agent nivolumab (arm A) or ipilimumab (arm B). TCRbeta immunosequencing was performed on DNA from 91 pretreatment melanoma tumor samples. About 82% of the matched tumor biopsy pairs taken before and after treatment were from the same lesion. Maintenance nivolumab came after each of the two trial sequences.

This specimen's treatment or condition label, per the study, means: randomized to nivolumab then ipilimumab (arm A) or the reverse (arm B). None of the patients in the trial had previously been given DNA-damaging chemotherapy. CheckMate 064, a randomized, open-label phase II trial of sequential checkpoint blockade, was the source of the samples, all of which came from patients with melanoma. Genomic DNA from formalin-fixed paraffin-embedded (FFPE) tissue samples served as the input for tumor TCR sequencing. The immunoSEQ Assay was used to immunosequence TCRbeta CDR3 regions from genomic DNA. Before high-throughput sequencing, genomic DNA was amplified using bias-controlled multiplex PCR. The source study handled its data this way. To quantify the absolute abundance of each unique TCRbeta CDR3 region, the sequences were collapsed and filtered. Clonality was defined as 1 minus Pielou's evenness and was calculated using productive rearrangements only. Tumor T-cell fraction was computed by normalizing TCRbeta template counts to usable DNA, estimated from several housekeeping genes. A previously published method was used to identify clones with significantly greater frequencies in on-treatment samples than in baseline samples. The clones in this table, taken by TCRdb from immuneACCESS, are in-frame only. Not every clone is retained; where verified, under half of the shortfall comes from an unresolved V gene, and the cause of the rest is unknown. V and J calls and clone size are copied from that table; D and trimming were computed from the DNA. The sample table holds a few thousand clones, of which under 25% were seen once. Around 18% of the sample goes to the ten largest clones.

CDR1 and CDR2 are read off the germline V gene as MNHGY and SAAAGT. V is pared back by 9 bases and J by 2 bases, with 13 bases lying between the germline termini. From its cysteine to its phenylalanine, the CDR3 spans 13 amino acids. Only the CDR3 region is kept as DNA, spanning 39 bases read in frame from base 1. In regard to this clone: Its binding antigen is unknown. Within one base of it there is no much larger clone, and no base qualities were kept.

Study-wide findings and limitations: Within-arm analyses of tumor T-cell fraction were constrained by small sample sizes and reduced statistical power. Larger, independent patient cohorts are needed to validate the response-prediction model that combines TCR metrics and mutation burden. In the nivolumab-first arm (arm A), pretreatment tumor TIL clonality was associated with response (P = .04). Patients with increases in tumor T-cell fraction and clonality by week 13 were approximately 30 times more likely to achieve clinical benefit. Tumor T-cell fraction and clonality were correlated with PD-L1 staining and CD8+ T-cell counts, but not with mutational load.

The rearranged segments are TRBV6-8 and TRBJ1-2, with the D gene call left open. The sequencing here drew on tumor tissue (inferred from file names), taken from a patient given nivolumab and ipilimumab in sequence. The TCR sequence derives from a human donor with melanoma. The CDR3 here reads CASRPDGNYGYTF. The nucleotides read TGTGCCAGTCGACCAGACGGAAACTATGGCTACACCTTC.